This record concerns one TCR beta chain sequence. This CDR3 comprises 18 residues. Germline values: CDR1 GTSNPN, CDR2 SVGIG (reference sequence). After removal of 1 base from V and 0 bases from J, the junction contained 7 bases not matched to a gene. These data are taken from a study of T-cell reconstitution after alpha-beta-depleted transplantation in children. The TCRbeta library incorporated unique molecular identifiers. TCRdb called the PCR reads again in MiXCR, with one record for every CDR3 protein. The table includes 500,000 to 600,000 distinct CDR3 sequences, about 31% detected once. The chain employs TRBV30 and TRBJ2-5, with TRBD2 matching 14 bases. The sequences come from PBMCs from the stem cell graft donor, collected from the stem cell graft. The sequence derives from a human donor who donated a stem cell graft to a child with aplastic anemia. The CDR3 DNA reads TGTGCCTGGAGTGCCGGACTAGCGGGAGGCTACGACCAAGAGACCCAGTACTTC. This encodes CAWSAGLAGGYDQETQYF. Combining the CDR3 with reference TRBV30 and TRBJ2-5 gives the whole variable domain SQTIHQWPATLVQPVGSPLSLECTVEGTSNPNLYWYRQAAGRGLQLLFYSVGIGQISSEVPQNLSASRPQDRQFILSSKKLLLSDSGFYLCAWSAGLAGGYDQETQYFGPGTRLLVL.